This entry is about one T cell receptor (beta chain). The antigen is undetermined. This sample stems from a study of OX40 agonist ivuxolimab in advanced cancers. Study-wide context: Intravenous ivuxolimab at 0.01 to 10 mg/kg was given to patients every 2 weeks.

Study results and limitations: CD4+ and CD8+ T cells in blood underwent clonal expansion by week 6 at 0.1 to 3.0 mg/kg.

Some clones are missing from TCRdb's copy, which holds only in-frame ones; the method was immunoSEQ multiplex PCR. The repertoire consists of about 88,000 clones, with approximately 85% occurring once and the leading ten covering roughly 0.22%. This CDR3 has 13 residues. Per germline, CDR1 SGHNT and CDR2 YYREEE (reference sequence). Trimming stripped 4 bases from V and 0 bases from J, with 7 bases between. The sample consisted of CD4+ or CD8+ T cells sorted from blood, taken in a trial of the OX40 agonist ivuxolimab. The genes are TRBV5-4 and TRBJ1-1; the D is unclear. The TCR was taken from an adult with an advanced solid tumor such as melanoma, head and neck, liver or kidney cancer. CDR3 sequence: CASSPELNTEAFF. The DNA of the CDR3 is TGTGCCAGCAGCCCGGAATTGAACACTGAAGCTTTCTTT.